This T cell receptor beta chain was found in a study of OX40 agonist ivuxolimab in advanced cancers. This CDR3 comprises 16 residues. Germline V CDR1 and CDR2: SEHNR, FQNEAQ (reference sequence). With 5 bases removed from V and 0 bases from J, the gap between germline ends came to 14 bases. Libraries were prepared by immunoSEQ multiplex PCR; TCRdb keeps only in-frame clonotypes and omits some of them. The sample contains 96,000 or so clones, less than 85% of which appear only once. The table lists this clone with a few counts. The sequence derives from an adult with an advanced solid tumor such as melanoma, head and neck, liver or kidney cancer. The sequenced sample was CD4+ or CD8+ T cells sorted from blood, obtained in a trial of the OX40 agonist ivuxolimab. This chain connects TRBV7-9 to TRBJ2-1, with D hard to call. As DNA, the CDR3 is TGTGCCAGCAGCGCCCAGGTGGGCTCCTCCTACAATGAGCAGTTCTTC. It translates to CASSAQVGSSYNEQFF.